This is a list of T cell receptor beta chains from one sample in a study of T cells in Graves' hyperthyroidism and ophthalmopathy. TCRdb passed the multiplex PCR reads through MiXCR, listing each CDR3 protein once. Among approximately 300,000 distinct CDR3 sequences listed, less than 20% were seen once. The sample comprised blood. These receptors all come from a man in his fifties with Graves' ophthalmopathy. Both conserved end residues are part of each CDR3. Fields, in order: V gene, D gene, J gene, clone size, CDR3 DNA, CDR3 protein. D genes are given only for firm matches. Expanded clones get a size class; other rows say once, few or many, or leave the size out.

TRBV20-1	TRBD2	TRBJ2-3	few	TGCAGTGCTAGATCCCCAGCGGGAGACGCCGCGCAGTATTTT	CSARSPAGDAAQYF
TRBV3-1	NA	TRBJ1-4	many	TGTGCCAGCAGCCCCACTCCACAAGCGGCGAAACTGTTTTTT	CASSPTPQAAKLFF
TRBV14	NA	TRBJ2-5	many	TGTGCCAGCAGCGTTGGAGGGACACCGCTACAAGAGACCCAGTACTTC	CASSVGGTPLQETQYF
TRBV10-3	TRBD1	TRBJ2-7	NA	TGTGCCATCAGTGCGGGACAGGGGCTTAACGAGCAGTACTTC	CAISAGQGLNEQYF
TRBV5-4	NA	TRBJ2-5	NA	TGTGCCAGCAGCCCGGGAGCGCAAGGGACCCAGTACTTC	CASSPGAQGTQYF
TRBV12-3/TRBV12-4	TRBD2	TRBJ2-2	many	TGTGCCAGCAGTTTTAGCGGGAGGGAGAGGAACACCGGGGAGCTGTTTTTT	CASSFSGRERNTGELFF
TRBV3-1	TRBD1	TRBJ1-2	NA	TGTGCCAGCAGCCTTGGGACAGGGAGTCATGGCTACACCTTC	CASSLGTGSHGYTF
TRBV6-2/TRBV6-3	TRBD2	TRBJ2-1	NA	TGTGCCAGCAAAAGAGCGGGAGGCCCCCGGGGGTTCTTC	CASKRAGGPRGFF
TRBV28	TRBD2	TRBJ2-1	many	TGTGCCAGCAGTTTATCCAGGACTAGCGGGAGTAACGATGAGCAGTTCTTC	CASSLSRTSGSNDEQFF
TRBV7-9	NA	TRBJ2-7	few	TGTGCCAGCAGCTTAGCGACCGGACGCTACGAGCAGTACTTC	CASSLATGRYEQYF
TRBV12-3/TRBV12-4	TRBD2	TRBJ2-5	NA	TGTGCCAGCAGTTTAGGGGTTAGCGGGAGGGCCGGTCGGGAGACCCAGTACTTC	CASSLGVSGRAGRETQYF
TRBV28	NA	TRBJ1-2	many	TGTGCCAGCAGCCTGGTGGGGGCTGGCTATGGCTACACCTTC	CASSLVGAGYGYTF
TRBV28	TRBD2	TRBJ2-1	NA	TGTGCCAGCAGTCACCAACTAGCGGGAGTTGCCTACAATGAGCAGTTCTTC	CASSHQLAGVAYNEQFF
TRBV5-1	TRBD1	TRBJ1-4	few	TGCGCCAGCAGCGTACAGGGGAGTAATGAAAAACTGTTTTTT	CASSVQGSNEKLFF
TRBV28	NA	TRBJ1-6	many	TGTGCCAGCAGTTTACAGGCAGACTCCTATAATTCACCCCTCCACTTT	CASSLQADSYNSPLHF
TRBV12-5	TRBD2	TRBJ2-1	few	TGTGCTAGTGGATTAGCGGGTGAGCAGTTCTTC	CASGLAGEQFF
TRBV27	TRBD2	TRBJ2-1	many	TGTGCCAGCGTCCCCTGGGCGGGAGGAGGAAATGAGCAGTTCTTC	CASVPWAGGGNEQFF
TRBV11-2	TRBD1	TRBJ1-5	many	TGTGCCAGCAGTCCTACAGGGGGGAATCAGCCCCAGCATTTT	CASSPTGGNQPQHF
TRBV5-1	NA	TRBJ2-7	many	TGCGCCAGCAGCCCAAGGTTTTACGGGAACTACGAGCAGTACTTC	CASSPRFYGNYEQYF
TRBV29-1	NA	TRBJ2-1	few	TGCAGCGTTGAAGGGGCTCCCTTCTCCTACAATGAGCAGTTCTTC	CSVEGAPFSYNEQFF
TRBV3-1	NA	TRBJ1-6	few	TGTGCCAGCAGCCAACTCACAGGGACCTCACCCCTCCACTTT	CASSQLTGTSPLHF
TRBV4-1	NA	TRBJ1-1	few	TGCGCCAGCAGCCAAGGTATTGGGTATGGGGTAGCTTTCTTT	CASSQGIGYGVAFF
TRBV11-2	TRBD2	TRBJ2-7	many	TGTGCCAGCAGCGGACCGGGCGGGAGGCGGAACGAGCAGTACTTC	CASSGPGGRRNEQYF
TRBV5-1	NA	TRBJ1-2	few	TGCGCCAGCAGCTTGCTCCCCTCCGACAGGAGCACCCCCTATGTTGGCTACACCTTC	CASSLLPSDRSTPYVGYTF
TRBV3-1	NA	TRBJ2-1	NA	TGTGCCAGCAGCCTCGGCTACGGGATTGGTGAGCAGTTCTTC	CASSLGYGIGEQFF
TRBV20-1	NA	TRBJ2-7	NA	TGCAGTGGGGTTAGCGGTAGTTTTGTGCAGTACTTC	CSGVSGSFVQYF
TRBV19	TRBD1	TRBJ1-2	NA	TGTGCCAGTAGTATGCTGGGACAGGGGGCTCGTATGACATGGGGCTACACCTTC	CASSMLGQGARMTWGYTF